This T cell receptor (beta chain) was profiled in a study of blood T cell repertoires in COVID-19. Profiled with immunoSEQ multiplex PCR; TCRdb holds only in-frame clones, not every one. Of tens of thousands of clones in the sample, 65% to 90% were seen once. V gave up 7 bases and J gave up 2 bases; unmatched junction bases: 3. There are 13 residues in the CDR3. CDR1 is SNHLY and CDR2 is FYNNEI in the germline V gene. The sequence was collected from a human donor with acute or convalescent COVID-19. The donor label of this sample is uncertain. The genes are TRBV2 and TRBJ2-3, with 7 bases matching TRBD1. Sequences were obtained from peripheral blood. CDR3 protein: CASIGQVTDTQYF. CDR3 DNA sequence: TGTGCCAGCATCGGACAGGTCACAGATACGCAGTATTTT.